The present T cell receptor beta chain was sequenced within a study of radiation and T cells in renal cell carcinoma. Libraries were prepared by immunoSEQ multiplex PCR; TCRdb keeps only in-frame clonotypes and omits some of them. The sample consists of some 150,000 clones, approximately 87% of them appearing once. The V gene lost 4 bases and the J gene lost 2 bases, with 15 bases spanning the gap. The CDR3 spans 15 residues. CDR1 and CDR2 from the germline V gene are SGHVS and FQNEAQ. Time point of the sample: baseline pretreatment blood. Noted treatment: 15 Gy SBRT to primary tumor, nephrectomy 4 weeks later.

This chain links TRBV7-8 with TRBJ2-7; D is possibly TRBD1 (5 bases). The TCR was taken from a woman aged 45-65 years with renal cell carcinoma. The sample consisted of blood, taken from a patient whose treatment included radiotherapy and nephrectomy. The CDR3 loop is CASSSGHLGTYEQYF. The CDR3 DNA reads as TGTGCCAGCAGCTCAGGACACTTAGGGACCTACGAGCAGTACTTC.